A selection of T cell receptor beta chains follows, all from one sample in a study of CD8+ T cells in alopecia areata. The protocol was immunoSEQ multiplex PCR, while the TCRdb copy is restricted to in-frame clones and leaves out a portion. Of around 200,000 clones in the sample, 64% were seen once. The material was CD4+ T cells sorted from blood, obtained at week 4, from a patient treated with tofacitinib. The receptor set was obtained from a human donor with alopecia areata. The CDR3 runs from the conserved cysteine through the conserved F or W. D genes are given only for firm matches. Some rows have no size entry. The others give once, few or many, or a class for an expanded clone.

v_call	d_call	j_call	clone_size	cdr3_nt	cdr3_aa
TRBV29-1	NA	TRBJ1-1	NA	TGCAGCGTTTTGGGGTATCCGGTGACTGAAGCTTTCTTT	CSVLGYPVTEAFF
TRBV11-1	NA	TRBJ2-2	NA	TGTGCCAGCAGCTTAGCAGAAGGAACGAAGGGGAGCGGGGAGCTGTTTTTT	CASSLAEGTKGSGELFF
TRBV29-1	TRBD1	TRBJ2-5	once	TGCAGCGTTCGCGGGACAGGGTATCTGGAGACCCAGTACTTC	CSVRGTGYLETQYF
TRBV6-5	NA	TRBJ1-2	few	TGTGCCAGCAGCTCGGGACCGATCTATGGCTACACCTTC	CASSSGPIYGYTF
TRBV23-1	TRBD1	TRBJ1-5	NA	TGCGCCAGCAGTCAATCCGGGACAGGGGTTTATCAGCCCCAGCATTTT	CASSQSGTGVYQPQHF
TRBV20-1	TRBD2	TRBJ2-5	once	TGCAGTGCTAGAGCTAGCGGGAGGAAGTACTTC	CSARASGRKYF
TRBV11-3	NA	TRBJ2-7	NA	TGTGCCAGCAGCTCAGGCCAGGGAGAGCAGTACTTC	CASSSGQGEQYF
TRBV11-3	TRBD2	TRBJ2-1	NA	TGTGCCAGCAGCCTAACCGGGACTACCCCCCCCAGCGGGCAGTTCTTC	CASSLTGTTPPSGQFF
TRBV29-1	NA	TRBJ2-3	few	TGCAGCGTTGCCTCTAGCACAGATACGCAGTATTTT	CSVASSTDTQYF
TRBV19	TRBD1	TRBJ2-2	NA	TGTGCCAGTAGAACAGGGGGCTTAGACACCGGGGAGCTGTTTTTT	CASRTGGLDTGELFF
TRBV4-2	NA	TRBJ1-5	NA	TGTGCCAGCAGACGGGATAATCAGCCCCAGCATTTT	CASRRDNQPQHF
TRBV30	NA	TRBJ1-5	NA	TGTGCCTGGAGTCAACATAGCAATCAGCCCCAGCATTTT	CAWSQHSNQPQHF
TRBV4-3	TRBD2	TRBJ2-1	few	TGCGCCAGCAGCCAAGAAGGTCTAGCGGGGGGTAGGAATGAGCAGTTCTTC	CASSQEGLAGGRNEQFF
TRBV23-1	NA	TRBJ1-4	few	TGCGCCAGCAGTCAATCTTGGGGAGGTCCCACTAATGAAAAACTGTTTTTT	CASSQSWGGPTNEKLFF
TRBV19	NA	TRBJ2-7	NA	TGTGCCAGTAGTGAACCGGGACGGATATCCTACGAGCAGTACTTC	CASSEPGRISYEQYF
TRBV29-1	TRBD1	TRBJ1-4	few	TGCAGCGTCAAGGGACAGCGAATTGGGGAAAAACTGTTTTTT	CSVKGQRIGEKLFF
TRBV30	NA	TRBJ2-1	few	TGTGCCTGGAGTGGTGGACAATGGGAGCAGTTCTTC	CAWSGGQWEQFF
TRBV5-4	NA	TRBJ1-1	NA	TGTGCCAGCAGCCTTCGACAGGTGGAGAGCACTGAAGCTTTCTTT	CASSLRQVESTEAFF